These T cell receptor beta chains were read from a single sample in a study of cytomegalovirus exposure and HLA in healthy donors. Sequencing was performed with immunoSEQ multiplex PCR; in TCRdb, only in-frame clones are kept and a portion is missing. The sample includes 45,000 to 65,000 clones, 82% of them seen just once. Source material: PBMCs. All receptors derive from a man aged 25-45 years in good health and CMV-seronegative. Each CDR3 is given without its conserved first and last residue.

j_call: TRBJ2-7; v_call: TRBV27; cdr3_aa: ASSRPSRGAYEQY
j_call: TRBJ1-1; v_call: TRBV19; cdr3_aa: ASSTRINTEAF
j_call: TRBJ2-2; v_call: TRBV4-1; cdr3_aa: ASSLDRATGELF
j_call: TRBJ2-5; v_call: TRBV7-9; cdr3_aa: ASSSGGLETQY
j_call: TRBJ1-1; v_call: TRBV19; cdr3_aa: ASSTPQGEVTEAF
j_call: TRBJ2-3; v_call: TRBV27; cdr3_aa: ASSSGTSGTTSTDTQY
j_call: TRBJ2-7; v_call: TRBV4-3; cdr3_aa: ASSQEIVGYEQY
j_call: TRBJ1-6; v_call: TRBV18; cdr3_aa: ASSPLGTGDPSPLH
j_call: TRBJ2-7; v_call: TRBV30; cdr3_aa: AWSPGYEQY
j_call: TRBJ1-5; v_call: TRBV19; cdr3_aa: ASSRRTGGSQPQH
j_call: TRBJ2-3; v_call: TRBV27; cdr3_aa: ASRPHRAQADTQY
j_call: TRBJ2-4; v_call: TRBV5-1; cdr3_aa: ASSPDGRDDIQY
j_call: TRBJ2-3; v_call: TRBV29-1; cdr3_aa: SAVPGVHGTDTQY
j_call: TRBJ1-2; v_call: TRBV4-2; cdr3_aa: ASSQEGGSGYT
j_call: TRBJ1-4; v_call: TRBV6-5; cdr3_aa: ASRMGTYSEKLF
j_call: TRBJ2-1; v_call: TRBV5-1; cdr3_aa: ASSYDTDRRYEQF
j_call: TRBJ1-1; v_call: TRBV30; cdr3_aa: AWTHMDRQNTEAF
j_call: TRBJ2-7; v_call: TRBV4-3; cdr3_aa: ASSQDDDMWYEQY
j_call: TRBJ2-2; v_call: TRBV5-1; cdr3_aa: ASSLGPGGLSGELF
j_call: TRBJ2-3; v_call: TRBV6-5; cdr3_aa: ASSYPERTDTQY
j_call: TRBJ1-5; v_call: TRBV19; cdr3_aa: ASSILGQYSNQPQH
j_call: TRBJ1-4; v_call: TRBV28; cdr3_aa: ASSLTGGYNEKLF